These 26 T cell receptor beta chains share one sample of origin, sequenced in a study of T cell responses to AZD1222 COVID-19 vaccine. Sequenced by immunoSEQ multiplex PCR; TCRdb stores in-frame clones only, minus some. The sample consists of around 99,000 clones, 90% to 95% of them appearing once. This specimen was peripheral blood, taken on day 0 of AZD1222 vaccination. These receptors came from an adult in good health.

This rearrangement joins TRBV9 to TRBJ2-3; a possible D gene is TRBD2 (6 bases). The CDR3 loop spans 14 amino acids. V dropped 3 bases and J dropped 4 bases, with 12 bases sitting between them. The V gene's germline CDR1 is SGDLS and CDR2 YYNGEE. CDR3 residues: CASSARDFSDTQYF. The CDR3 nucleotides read TGTGCCAGCAGCGCCCGGGACTTCTCAGATACGCAGTATTTT.

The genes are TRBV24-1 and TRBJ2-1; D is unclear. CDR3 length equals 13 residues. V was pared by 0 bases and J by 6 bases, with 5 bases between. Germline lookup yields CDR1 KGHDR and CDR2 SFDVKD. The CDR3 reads CATSDLNTNEQFF. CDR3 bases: TGTGCCACCAGTGATTTGAACACCAATGAGCAGTTCTTC.

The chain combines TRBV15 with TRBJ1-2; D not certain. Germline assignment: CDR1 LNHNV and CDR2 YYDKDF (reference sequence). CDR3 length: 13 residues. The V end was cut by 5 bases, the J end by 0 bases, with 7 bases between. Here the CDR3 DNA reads TGTGCCACCAGCGTCGAAGCTAACTATGGCTACACCTTC. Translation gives CATSVEANYGYTF.

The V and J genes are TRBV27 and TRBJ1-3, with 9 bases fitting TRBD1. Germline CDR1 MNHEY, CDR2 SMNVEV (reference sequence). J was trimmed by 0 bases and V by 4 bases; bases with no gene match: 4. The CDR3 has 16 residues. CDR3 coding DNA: TGTGCCAGCAGTTCACTGGGACAGGGCTCTGGAAACACCATATATTTT. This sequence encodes CASSSLGQGSGNTIYF.

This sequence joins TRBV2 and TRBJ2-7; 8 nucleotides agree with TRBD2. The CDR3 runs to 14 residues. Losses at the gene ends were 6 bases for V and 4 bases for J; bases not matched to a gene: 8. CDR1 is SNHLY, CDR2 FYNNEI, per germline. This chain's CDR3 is CASRPGTRGYEQYF. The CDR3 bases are TGTGCCAGCAGGCCCGGGACTAGGGGATACGAGCAGTACTTC.

The CDR3 nucleotides read TGTGCCAGCAGTCCCACCCCCCGCCCAATCTCTGGAAACACCATATATTTT. Its translation is CASSPTPRPISGNTIYF. The chain uses TRBV7-2 and TRBJ1-3; D is unresolved. The CDR3 extends over 17 amino acids. The V end lost 6 bases, the J end lost 0 bases, and 18 bases lay between the germline ends. CDR1 is SGHTA, CDR2 FQGNSA, per germline.

The chain's CDR3 is CASSRTTGGYTF. CDR3 nucleotide sequence: TGTGCCAGCAGCCGAACAACGGGAGGCTACACCTTC. This rearrangement joins TRBV6-5 to TRBJ1-2; D not certain. Trimming shortened V by 6 bases and J by 8 bases, and 13 bases separated the two germline ends. The germline CDR1 and CDR2 sequences are MNHEY and SVGAGI. The CDR3 contains 12 residues.

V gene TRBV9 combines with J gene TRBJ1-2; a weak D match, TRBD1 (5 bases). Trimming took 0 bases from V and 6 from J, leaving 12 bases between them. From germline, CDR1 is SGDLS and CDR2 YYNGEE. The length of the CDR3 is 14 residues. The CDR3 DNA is TGTGCCAGCAGCGTAGATACAGGTTCCCATGGCTACACCTTC. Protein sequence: CASSVDTGSHGYTF.

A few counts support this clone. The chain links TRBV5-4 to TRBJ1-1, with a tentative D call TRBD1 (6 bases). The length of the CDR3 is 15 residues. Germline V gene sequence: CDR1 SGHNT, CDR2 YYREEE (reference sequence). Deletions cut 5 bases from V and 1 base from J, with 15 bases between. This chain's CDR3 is CASSREAGANTEAFF. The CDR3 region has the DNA TGTGCCAGCAGTCGCGAGGCGGGGGCGAACACTGAAGCTTTCTTT. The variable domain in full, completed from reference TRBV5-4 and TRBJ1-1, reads ETGVTQSPTHLIKTRGQQVTLRCSSQSGHNTVSWYQQALGQGPQFIFQYYREEENGRGNFPPRFSGLQFPNYSSELNVNALELDDSALYLCASSREAGANTEAFFGQGTRLTVV.

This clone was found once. CDR3 nucleotides: TGTGCCAGCAGCTCTCGACAGGGCTTCGTATACTTC. Translated, it gives CASSSRQGFVYF. The V and J genes are TRBV28 and TRBJ2-7; 7 bases are shared with TRBD1. V was pared by 6 bases and J by 13 bases, with 12 bases of the junction left unmatched. The germline gives CDR1 MDHEN, CDR2 SYDVKM. CDR3 size: 12 residues.

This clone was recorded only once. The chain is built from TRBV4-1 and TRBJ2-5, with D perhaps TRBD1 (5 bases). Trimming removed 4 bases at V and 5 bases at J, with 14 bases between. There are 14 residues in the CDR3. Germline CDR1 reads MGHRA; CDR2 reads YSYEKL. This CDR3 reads CASSRSGIMETQYF. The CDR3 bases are TGCGCCAGCAGCCGGTCAGGGATTATGGAGACCCAGTACTTC.

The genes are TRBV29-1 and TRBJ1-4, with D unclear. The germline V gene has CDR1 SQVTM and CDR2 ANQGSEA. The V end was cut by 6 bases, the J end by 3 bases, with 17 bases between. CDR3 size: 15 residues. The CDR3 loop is CSVAPAGLSNEKLFF. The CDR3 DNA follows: TGCAGCGTCGCACCGGCGGGTTTGTCTAATGAAAAACTGTTTTTT. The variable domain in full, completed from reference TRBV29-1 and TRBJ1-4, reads SAVISQKPSRDICQRGTSLTIQCQVDSQVTMMFWYRQQPGQSLTLIATANQGSEATYESGFVIDKFPISRPNLTFSTLTVSNMSPEDSSIYLCSVAPAGLSNEKLFFGSGTQLSVL.

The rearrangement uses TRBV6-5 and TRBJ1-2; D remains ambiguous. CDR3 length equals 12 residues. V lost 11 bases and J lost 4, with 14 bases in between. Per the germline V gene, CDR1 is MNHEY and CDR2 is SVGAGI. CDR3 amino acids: CASHGQTYGYTF. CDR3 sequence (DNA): TGTGCCTCCCATGGGCAAACCTATGGCTACACCTTC.

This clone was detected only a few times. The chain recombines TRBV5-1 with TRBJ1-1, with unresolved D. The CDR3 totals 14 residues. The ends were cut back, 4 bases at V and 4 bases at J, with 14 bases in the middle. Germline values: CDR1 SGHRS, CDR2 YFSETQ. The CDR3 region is CASSINGGITEAFF. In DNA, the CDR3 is TGCGCCAGCAGCATTAACGGAGGGATCACTGAAGCTTTCTTT. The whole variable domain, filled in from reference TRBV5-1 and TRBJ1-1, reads KAGVTQTPRYLIKTRGQQVTLSCSPISGHRSVSWYQQTPGQGLQFLFEYFSETQRNKGNFPGRFSGRQFSNSRSEMNVSTLELGDSALYLCASSINGGITEAFFGQGTRLTVV.

The CDR3 nucleotides are TGTGCCAGCAGCACACCACAGGGAAGGGGAACTGAAGCTTTCTTT. It codes for CASSTPQGRGTEAFF. V and J are TRBV5-4 and TRBJ1-1; TRBD1 might be the D (6 bases). CDR1 is SGHNT and CDR2 is YYREEE in the germline V gene (reference sequence). Trimming cost V 4 bases and J 5 bases, with 18 bases left between them. The CDR3 covers 15 residues.

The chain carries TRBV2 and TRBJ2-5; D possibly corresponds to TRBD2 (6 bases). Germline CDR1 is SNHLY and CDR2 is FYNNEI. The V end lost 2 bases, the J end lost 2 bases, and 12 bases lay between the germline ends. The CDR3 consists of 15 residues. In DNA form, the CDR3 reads TGTGCCAGCAGTGAAATGCGGGGTTTTCAAGAGACCCAGTACTTC. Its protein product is CASSEMRGFQETQYF.

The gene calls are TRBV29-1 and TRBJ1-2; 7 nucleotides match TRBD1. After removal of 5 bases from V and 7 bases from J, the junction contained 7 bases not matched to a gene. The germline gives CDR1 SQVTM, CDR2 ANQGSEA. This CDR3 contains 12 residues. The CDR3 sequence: CSVQGEIGGYTF. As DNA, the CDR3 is TGCAGCGTTCAGGGGGAAATTGGTGGCTACACCTTC.

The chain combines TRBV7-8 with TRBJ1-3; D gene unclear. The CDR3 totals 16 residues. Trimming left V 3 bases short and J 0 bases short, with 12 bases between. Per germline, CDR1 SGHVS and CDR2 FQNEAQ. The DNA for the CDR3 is TGTGCCAGCAGCTTGGTCGGAGCGGGCTCTGGAAACACCATATATTTT. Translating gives CASSLVGAGSGNTIYF.

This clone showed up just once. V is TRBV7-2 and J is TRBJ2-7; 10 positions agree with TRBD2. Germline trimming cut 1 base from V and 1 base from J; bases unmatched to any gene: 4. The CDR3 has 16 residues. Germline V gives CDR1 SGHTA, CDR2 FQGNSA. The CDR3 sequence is CASSLVASGSSYEQYF. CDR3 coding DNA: TGTGCCAGCAGCTTAGTAGCTAGCGGGAGTTCCTACGAGCAGTACTTC. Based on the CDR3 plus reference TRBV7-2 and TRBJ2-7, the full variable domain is GAGVSQSPSNKVTEKGKDVELRCDPISGHTALYWYRQSLGQGLEFLIYFQGNSAPDKSGLPSDRFSAERTGGSVSTLTIQRTQQEDSAVYLCASSLVASGSSYEQYFGPGTRLTVT.

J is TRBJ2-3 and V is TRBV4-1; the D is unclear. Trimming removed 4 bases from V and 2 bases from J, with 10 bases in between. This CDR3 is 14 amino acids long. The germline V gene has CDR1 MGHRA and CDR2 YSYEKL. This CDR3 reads CASSRLLHTDTQYF. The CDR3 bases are TGCGCCAGCAGCCGCTTACTTCACACAGATACGCAGTATTTT.

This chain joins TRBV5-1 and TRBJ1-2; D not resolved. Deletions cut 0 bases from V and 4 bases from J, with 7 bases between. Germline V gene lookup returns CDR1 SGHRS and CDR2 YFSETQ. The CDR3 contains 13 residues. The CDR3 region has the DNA TGCGCCAGCAGCTTGGATGCGGGCTATGGCTACACCTTC. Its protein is CASSLDAGYGYTF.

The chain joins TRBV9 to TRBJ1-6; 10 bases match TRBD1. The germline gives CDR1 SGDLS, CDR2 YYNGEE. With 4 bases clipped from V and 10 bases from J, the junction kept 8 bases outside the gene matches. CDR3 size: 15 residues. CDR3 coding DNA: TGTGCCAGCAGCATCGGGACAGGGGATCGGTCACCCCTCCACTTT. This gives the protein CASSIGTGDRSPLHF.

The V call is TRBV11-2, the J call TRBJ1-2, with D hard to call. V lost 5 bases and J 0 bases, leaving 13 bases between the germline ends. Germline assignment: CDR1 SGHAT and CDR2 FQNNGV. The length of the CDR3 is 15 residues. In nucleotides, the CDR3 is TGTGCCAGCAGCCCGACAAAATCCACTAACTATGGCTACACCTTC. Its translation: CASSPTKSTNYGYTF.

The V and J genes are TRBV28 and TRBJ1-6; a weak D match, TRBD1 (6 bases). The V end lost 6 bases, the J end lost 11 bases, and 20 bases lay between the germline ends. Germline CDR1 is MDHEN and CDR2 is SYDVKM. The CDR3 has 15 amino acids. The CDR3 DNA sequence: TGTGCCAGCAGCCAATGGGCAGGGGAGAGGACACCCCTCCACTTT. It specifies CASSQWAGERTPLHF.

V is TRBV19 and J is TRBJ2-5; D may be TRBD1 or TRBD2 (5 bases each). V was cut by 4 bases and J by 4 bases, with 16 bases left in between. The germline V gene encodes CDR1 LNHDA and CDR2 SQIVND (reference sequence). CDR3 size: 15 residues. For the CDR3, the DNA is TGTGCCAGTAGTAATTTCGGTGGGGGTCGAGAGACCCAGTACTTC. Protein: CASSNFGGGRETQYF. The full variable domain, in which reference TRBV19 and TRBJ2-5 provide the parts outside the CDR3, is DGGITQSPKYLFRKEGQNVTLSCEQNLNHDAMYWYRQDPGQGLRLIYYSQIVNDFQKGDIAEGYSVSREKKESFPLTVTSAQKNPTAFYLCASSNFGGGRETQYFGPGTRLLVL.

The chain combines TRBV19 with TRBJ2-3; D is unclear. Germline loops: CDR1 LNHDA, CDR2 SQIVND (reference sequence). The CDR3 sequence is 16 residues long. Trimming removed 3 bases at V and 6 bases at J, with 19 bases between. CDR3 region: CASSIRAVSSLDTQYF. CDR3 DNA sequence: TGTGCCAGTAGTATTAGGGCAGTCTCCTCCTTGGATACGCAGTATTTT.